These 32 T cell receptor beta chains were sequenced from one sample in a study of blood T cells in healthy people across ages. Using a J-beta primer mix together with a sample-barcoded 5' primer, a second PCR was run for roughly 7 to 11 cycles. Via MiXCR, TCRdb re-called the 5' RACE reads, giving one row per CDR3 protein. The sample includes approximately 810,000 distinct CDR3 sequences, roughly 26% seen only once; the top ten take around 16%. The sample consisted of blood. The receptors shown here come from a woman of 80 years or more in good health.

The chain joins TRBV7-3 to TRBJ2-5, with 8 bases fitting TRBD1. Germline V gene lookup returns CDR1 SGHTA and CDR2 FQGTGA. The trim removed 0 bases at V and 5 bases at J, leaving 5 bases unmatched. The CDR3 has 15 amino acids. The CDR3 DNA is TGTGCCAGCAGCTTAACCAGCGACAGGGGCGAGACCCAGTACTTC. Translated: CASSLTSDRGETQYF.

By sample fraction, this clonotype is medium-sized. The genes are TRBV25-1 and TRBJ2-3; D may be TRBD2 (5 bases). CDR1 is MGHDK and CDR2 is SYGVNS in the germline V gene. Trimming cost V 3 bases and J 1 base, with 8 bases left between them. This CDR3 contains 14 residues. CDR3 bases: TGTGCCAGCAGTGAGACCGGGGGCACAGATACGCAGTATTTT. This encodes CASSETGGTDTQYF.

The CDR3 sequence: CASRTALWGTQYF. The CDR3 bases are TGTGCCAGCAGAACAGCACTCTGGGGGACCCAGTACTTC. The chain uses TRBV6-2 or TRBV6-3 and TRBJ2-5; no reliable D call. This CDR3 is 13 amino acids long. CDR1 MNHEY and CDR2 SVGEGT come from the germline V gene. V was pared by 6 bases and J by 7 bases, with 15 bases between.

Regarding this clonotype: Being one base from a much bigger clone, this may be a read error. The J gene is TRBJ2-7, the V gene TRBV6-6, with 9 bases matching TRBD1. V gave up 5 bases and J gave up 2 bases; unmatched junction bases: 4. Germline V gene data show CDR1 as MNHNY and CDR2 as SVGAGI (reference sequence). The CDR3 has 14 residues. The CDR3 protein is CASSGRDRAYEQYF. CDR3 DNA: TGTGCCAGCAGTGGCCGGGACAGGGCCTACGAGCAGTACTTC.

This clonotype came up many times. J is TRBJ2-3 and V is TRBV20-1; 10 nucleotides agree with TRBD2. Unmatched junction bases numbered 7, after V lost 0 bases and J lost 1 base. Germline CDR1 DFQATT, CDR2 SNEGSKA (reference sequence). This CDR3 spans 17 amino acids. CDR3 in DNA: TGCAGTGCTAGAGATGTGGGCCTAGCGGGGGGCACAGATACGCAGTATTTT. Translating gives CSARDVGLAGGTDTQYF.

A few counts support this clonotype. A read error may explain this, as a much larger clone is one base away. V gene TRBV5-1 combines with J gene TRBJ1-2; D gene unclear. V was clipped by 0 bases and J by 8 bases, with 11 bases between them. The CDR3 consists of 13 residues. Germline V gene lookup returns CDR1 SGHRS and CDR2 YFSETQ. CDR3 coding DNA: TGCGCCAGCAGCTTGGAAGGGTGCGTCGGCTACACCTTC. This codes for CASSLEGCVGYTF.

This chain joins TRBV7-2 and TRBJ1-6, with TRBD1 as a possible D gene (5 bases). The germline V and J ends were trimmed by 4 bases and 11 bases, with 15 bases remaining between them. This CDR3 contains 14 residues. Germline assignment: CDR1 SGHTA and CDR2 FQGNSA. The CDR3 DNA reads as TGTGCCAGCAGCTACGGGACGGTCGACCCACCCCTCCACTTT. This translates into CASSYGTVDPPLHF.

This chain joins TRBV7-6 and TRBJ2-7; 13 bases line up with TRBD2. CDR1 is SGHVS and CDR2 is FNYEAQ in the germline V gene. V dropped 5 bases and J dropped 5; count of bases not matched to a gene: 9. The CDR3 spans 16 residues. DNA of the CDR3: TGTGCCAGCAGCCCAGGACTAGCGGGAGATGTGAACGAGCAGTACTTC. It translates to CASSPGLAGDVNEQYF. Together with reference TRBV7-6 and TRBJ2-7, the CDR3 gives the full variable domain: GAGVSQSPRYKVTKRGQDVALRCDPISGHVSLYWYRQALGQGPEFLTYFNYEAQQDKSGLPNDRFSAERPEGSISTLTIQRTEQRDSAMYRCASSPGLAGDVNEQYFGPGTRLTVT.

This clonotype showed up many times. The V call is TRBV3-1, the J call TRBJ2-1, with D perhaps being TRBD1 or TRBD2 (5 bases each). Trimming cost V 4 bases and J 0 bases, with 10 bases left between them. Germline CDR1 and CDR2: LGHDT and YNNKEL (reference sequence). CDR3 size: 15 residues. As DNA, the CDR3 is TGTGCCAGCAGCCCAACCGGGACCTCCTACAATGAGCAGTTCTTC. It yields the protein CASSPTGTSYNEQFF.

This clonotype has a handful of counts. The rearrangement uses TRBV7-9 and TRBJ2-1; 9 nucleotides line up with TRBD2. Germline lookup yields CDR1 SEHNR and CDR2 FQNEAQ (reference sequence). This CDR3 contains 14 residues. V shed 7 bases and J 4 bases; nucleotides not matched to a gene: 5. DNA for the CDR3: TGTGCCAGCACGACTAGCGGTGCTTACAATGAGCAGTTCTTC. Translated: CASTTSGAYNEQFF.

This clonotype was seen ten or more times. One end of the junction does not line up with germline, which may come from a read error. This chain links TRBV12-3 or TRBV12-4 with TRBJ1-1; tentative D call: TRBD1 (5 bases). The CDR3 consists of 12 residues. The DNA for the CDR3 is TGTGCCACCAGTGACAGATACACTGAAGCTTTCTTT. This translates into CATSDRYTEAFF.

The chain links TRBV12-3 or TRBV12-4 to TRBJ1-5, with D perhaps TRBD1 (5 bases). The V gene lost 5 bases and the J gene lost 3 bases, with 11 bases spanning the gap. The CDR3 runs 14 residues. Here the CDR3 DNA reads TGTGCCAGCAGTCGGGGGTATAACAATCAGCCCCAGCATTTT. Encoded protein: CASSRGYNNQPQHF.

As regards this clonotype: Germline and junction disagree at one end, which may indicate a read error. The chain recombines TRBV7-3 with TRBJ2-3; 8 bases agree with TRBD2. The germline V gene encodes CDR1 SGHTA and CDR2 FQGTGA. CDR3 length: 14 amino acids. CDR3 in amino acids: CASSLMSGGDTRYF. In DNA, the CDR3 is TGTGCCAGCAGCTTGATGAGCGGGGGAGATACGCGGTATTTT.

In this sample, this clonotype turned up many times. The rearrangement uses TRBV7-2 and TRBJ2-5, with a weak D call TRBD1 (6 bases). Germline CDR1 SGHTA, CDR2 FQGNSA. Trimming removed 1 base from V and 4 bases from J, with 16 bases in between. CDR3 length: 16 amino acids. CDR3 bases: TGTGCCAGCAGCTTAGGGCAGGGGATGATTGCAGAGACCCAGTACTTC. Translation: CASSLGQGMIAETQYF.

Only a few counts were recorded for this clonotype. V gene TRBV4-3 combines with J gene TRBJ1-1; D gene unclear. The CDR3 is 16 amino acids. Trimming stripped 1 base from V and 0 bases from J, with 12 bases between. Germline V gene data show CDR1 as LGHNA and CDR2 as YSLEER. The CDR3: CASSQGVIILNTEAFF. Written as DNA, the CDR3 is TGCGCCAGCAGCCAAGGTGTAATTATCTTGAACACTGAAGCTTTCTTT.

This clonotype was detected many times. The genes are TRBV6-5 and TRBJ1-4, with D uncertain. V lost 5 bases, J lost 7 bases, and 17 bases lay in between. The CDR3 length is 15 residues. Germline V lookup: CDR1 MNHEY, CDR2 SVGAGI. The CDR3 nucleotides read TGTGCCAGCAGTAGCCCGGCGACCGAAGGTGAAAAACTGTTTTTT. Amino acids: CASSSPATEGEKLFF.

As for this clonotype: A much larger clonotype is one base distant, so this may be a read error. The chain is built from TRBV29-1 and TRBJ1-2, with 9 positions matching TRBD1. This CDR3 comprises 12 residues. CDR1 and CDR2 (germline): SQVTM, ANQGSEA. V shed 6 bases, J shed 7 bases, and the junction held 6 bases outside the gene matches. The CDR3 is CSVLRQGGGYTF. DNA of the CDR3: TGCAGCGTATTACGACAGGGGGGTGGCTACACCTTC.

There are many counts of this clonotype. The J gene is TRBJ2-7, the V gene TRBV6-2 or TRBV6-3; D tentatively reads TRBD1 or TRBD2 (5 bases each). Trimming left V 5 bases short and J 0 bases short, with 14 bases between. Germline CDR1 reads MNHEY; CDR2 reads SVGEGT. This CDR3 contains 15 residues. The DNA for the CDR3 is TGTGCCAGCAGTGCGCCCGGGACGGTCTCCTACGAGCAGTACTTC. Encoded protein: CASSAPGTVSYEQYF.

This clonotype came up many times. The genes are TRBV2 and TRBJ2-1, with 11 nucleotides matching TRBD2. Germline loops: CDR1 SNHLY, CDR2 FYNNEI. Unmatched junction bases numbered 13, after V lost 7 bases and J lost 8 bases. CDR3 size: 16 residues. CDR3 in amino acids: CASTRDGRTSGHEQFF. The DNA for the CDR3 is TGTGCCAGCACAAGGGACGGACGGACTAGCGGGCATGAGCAGTTCTTC.

This clonotype was found many times. The chain joins TRBV4-3 to TRBJ1-2; 8 bases match TRBD1. The CDR3 spans 15 residues. With 5 bases clipped from V and 0 bases from J, the junction kept 5 bases outside the gene matches. CDR1 is LGHNA, CDR2 YSLEER, per germline. CDR3 nucleotides: TGCGCCAGCAGCACCAAGACAGGGGCTAACTATGGCTACACCTTC. It is translated as CASSTKTGANYGYTF.

This clonotype was detected many times. The chain links TRBV7-2 to TRBJ2-6, with D hard to call. The CDR3 length is 18 residues. The V gene's germline CDR1 is SGHTA and CDR2 FQGNSA. Between the trimmed V and J ends, which lost 2 bases and 1 base, there was a span of 15 bases. The CDR3 DNA reads as TGTGCCAGCAGCTTACTGTCAACGGGTTCATCTGGGGCCAACGTCCTGACTTTC. It translates to CASSLLSTGSSGANVLTF.

The gene calls are TRBV21-1 and TRBJ2-3; TRBD1 was called by the table and not checked on the DNA. TRBV21-1 is flagged as a pseudogene. The CDR3 runs 17 residues. CDR3 protein: CASSRSLEGQFTDTQYF. CDR3 nucleotide sequence: TGTGCCAGCAGCCGGTCCTTAGAGGGACAGTTCACAGATACGCAGTATTTT.

This clonotype was observed many times. The chain uses TRBV12-3 or TRBV12-4 and TRBJ2-7, with D perhaps TRBD2 (5 bases). Trimming took off 8 bases at V and 2 bases at J, with 13 bases between the two ends. The CDR3 is 13 residues long. The CDR3 coding sequence is TGTGCCAGCCGGCGAGGGAAAACCTACGAGCAGTACTTC. It specifies CASRRGKTYEQYF.

This clonotype was seen repeatedly, ten times or more. The J gene is TRBJ2-3, the V gene TRBV7-9; 10 bases are a match to TRBD1. CDR3 length: 17 residues. J was trimmed by 4 bases and V by 5 bases; bases with no gene match: 12. Germline loops: CDR1 SEHNR, CDR2 FQNEAQ (reference sequence). The chain's CDR3 is CASSPSAGQGGSDTQYF. CDR3 sequence (DNA): TGTGCCAGCAGCCCAAGTGCAGGACAGGGGGGATCAGATACGCAGTATTTT. The full variable domain, with the rest looked up from reference TRBV7-9 and TRBJ2-3, is DTGVSQNPRHKITKRGQNVTFRCDPISEHNRLYWYRQTLGQGPEFLTYFQNEAQLEKSRLLSDRFSAERPKGSFSTLEIQRTEQGDSAMYLCASSPSAGQGGSDTQYFGPGTRLTVL.

This clonotype has more than one count but fewer than ten. A single base separates this from a much larger clone, so it may be a read error. The chain is built from TRBV29-1 and TRBJ1-2; TRBD1 might be the D (5 bases). V dropped 3 bases and J dropped 7 bases, with 12 bases sitting between them. Germline V CDR1 and CDR2: SQVTM, ANQGSEA. CDR3 length: 12 residues. DNA of the CDR3: TGCAGCGTTGAGTCGTCGGGGGTTGGCTACACCTTC. It encodes CSVESSGVGYTF. The complete variable domain, with remaining parts taken from reference TRBV29-1 and TRBJ1-2, reads SAVISQKPSRDICQRGTSLTIQCQVDSQVTMMFWYRQQPGQSLTLIATANQGSEATYESGFVIDKFPISRPNLTFSTLTVSNMSPEDSSIYLCSVESSGVGYTFGSGTRLTVV.

The genes are TRBV20-1 and TRBJ2-7; perhaps TRBD2 as D (6 bases). The V end lost 1 base, the J end lost 4 bases, and 14 bases lay between the germline ends. The germline V gene encodes CDR1 DFQATT and CDR2 SNEGSKA (reference sequence). The CDR3 length is 14 residues. The CDR3, as DNA: TGCAGTGCTAGAGGCGGGGATAGGTTGTACGAGCAGTACTTC. Its translation is CSARGGDRLYEQYF.

This clonotype was observed a few times. The chain is built from TRBV5-4 and TRBJ2-7; D is ambiguous. The CDR3 length is 14 residues. With 4 bases removed from V and 2 bases from J, the gap between germline ends came to 13 bases. Germline-derived CDR1 and CDR2 are SGHNT and YYREEE (reference sequence). The CDR3 reads CASSRTASTYEQYF. The DNA for the CDR3 is TGTGCCAGCAGCCGTACGGCCTCCACCTACGAGCAGTACTTC.

This sequence joins TRBV29-1 and TRBJ2-2; D possibly uses TRBD1 or TRBD2 (6 bases each). Germline V gene lookup returns CDR1 SQVTM and CDR2 ANQGSEA. CDR3 length: 12 residues. Trimming shortened V by 7 bases and J by 5 bases, and 11 bases separated the two germline ends. The CDR3, as DNA: TGCAGCGCCCGAGGGGGGACCGGGGAGCTGTTTTTT. Protein product: CSARGGTGELFF.

In this sample, this clonotype turned up many times. CDR3 residues: CASSYTLAGGAETQYF. CDR3 sequence (DNA): TGTGCCAGCAGTTACACCCTAGCGGGGGGCGCAGAGACCCAGTACTTC. The rearrangement links TRBV6-5 to TRBJ2-5; TRBD2 matches at 11 bases. J lost 4 bases, V lost 2 bases, and 6 bases had no gene match. Germline V lookup: CDR1 MNHEY, CDR2 SVGAGI. The length of the CDR3 is 16 residues.

This clonotype was counted ten times or more. The DNA for the CDR3 is TGTGCCAGCAGCTGGGGGGGTTTAACCACAGATACGCAGTATTTT. Its protein is CASSWGGLTTDTQYF. The chain links TRBV7-2 to TRBJ2-3; 7 positions agree with TRBD2. The germline V gene has CDR1 SGHTA and CDR2 FQGNSA. J lost 2 bases, V lost 4 bases, and 6 bases had no gene match. This CDR3 has 15 residues.

The chain couples TRBV12-3 or TRBV12-4 to TRBJ2-3, with D perhaps TRBD1 (6 bases). V shed 1 base and J shed 4 bases, with 15 bases lying between them. The CDR3 has 16 residues. The CDR3 DNA is TGTGCCAGCAGTTTAGGCCTTAGAGGGGGAGCAGATACGCAGTATTTT. Translation: CASSLGLRGGADTQYF.

Note on this clonotype: This clone may be a read error of a much larger clone one base away. The chain joins TRBV7-9 to TRBJ2-3, with no clear D. CDR1 is SEHNR, CDR2 FQNEAQ, per germline (reference sequence). This CDR3 comprises 14 residues. The CDR3 DNA is TGTACCAGCAGCCTGCTATCTAGGCTAGATACGCAGTATTTT. It specifies CTSSLLSRLDTQYF.